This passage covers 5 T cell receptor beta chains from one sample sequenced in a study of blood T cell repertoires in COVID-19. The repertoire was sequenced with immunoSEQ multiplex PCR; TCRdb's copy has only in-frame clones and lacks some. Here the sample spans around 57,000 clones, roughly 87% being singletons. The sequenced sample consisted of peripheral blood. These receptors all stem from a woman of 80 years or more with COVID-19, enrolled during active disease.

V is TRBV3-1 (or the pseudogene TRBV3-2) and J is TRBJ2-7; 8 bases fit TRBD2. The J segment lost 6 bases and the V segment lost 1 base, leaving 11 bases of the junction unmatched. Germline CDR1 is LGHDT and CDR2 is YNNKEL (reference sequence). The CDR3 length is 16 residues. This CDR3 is CASSQGGAGVWGEQYF. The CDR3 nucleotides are TGTGCCAGCAGCCAAGGTGGAGCGGGGGTGTGGGGCGAGCAGTACTTC.

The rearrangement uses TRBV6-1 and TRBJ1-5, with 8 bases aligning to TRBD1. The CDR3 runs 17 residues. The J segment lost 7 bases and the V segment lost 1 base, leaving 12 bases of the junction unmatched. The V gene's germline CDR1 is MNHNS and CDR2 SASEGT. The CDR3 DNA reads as TGTGCCAGCAGTGAAGTATCAGGGCAGGGGGCAAACCAGCCCCAGCATTTT. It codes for CASSEVSGQGANQPQHF.

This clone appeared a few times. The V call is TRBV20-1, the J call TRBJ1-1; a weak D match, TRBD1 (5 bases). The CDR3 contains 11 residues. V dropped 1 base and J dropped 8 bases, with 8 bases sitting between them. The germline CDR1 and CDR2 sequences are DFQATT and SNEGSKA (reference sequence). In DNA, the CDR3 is TGCAGTGCTAGAGTGAGGACAGAAGCTTTCTTT. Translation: CSARVRTEAFF.

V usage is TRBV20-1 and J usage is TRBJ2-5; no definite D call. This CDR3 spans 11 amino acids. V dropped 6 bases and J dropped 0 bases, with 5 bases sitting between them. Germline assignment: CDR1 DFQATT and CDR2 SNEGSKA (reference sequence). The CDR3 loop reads CSASHQETQYF. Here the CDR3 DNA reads TGCAGTGCCTCCCACCAAGAGACCCAGTACTTC.

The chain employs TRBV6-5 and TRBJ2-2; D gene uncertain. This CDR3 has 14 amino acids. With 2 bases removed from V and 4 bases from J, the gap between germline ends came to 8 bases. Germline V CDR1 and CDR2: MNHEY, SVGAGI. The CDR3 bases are TGTGCCAGCAGTTACCGTGGCAGCACCGGGGAGCTGTTTTTT. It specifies CASSYRGSTGELFF.